These 2 T cell receptor beta chains share one sample of origin, sequenced in a study of neurological immune-mediated disorders. MiXCR, run by TCRdb on the 5' RACE reads, gives a single entry per CDR3 protein. The repertoire holds about 46,000 distinct CDR3 sequences, with roughly 4% as singletons. The specimen was PBMCs. The receptors shown here come from a woman aged 55-69 years with multiple sclerosis.

This clonotype appeared many times. The chain has TRBV3-1 and TRBJ1-2; D gene unclear. Per the germline V gene, CDR1 is LGHDT and CDR2 is YNNKEL (reference sequence). The CDR3 has 15 amino acids. The V gene lost 4 bases and the J gene lost 1 base, with 13 bases spanning the gap. CDR3 residues: CASSPRERDNYGYTF. CDR3 coding DNA: TGTGCCAGCAGCCCCCGGGAGAGGGATAACTATGGCTACACCTTC.

This clonotype was seen at least ten times. The genes are TRBV12-3 or TRBV12-4 and TRBJ2-2, with 7 nucleotides matching TRBD1. V shed 6 bases, J shed 8 bases, and the junction held 0 bases outside the gene matches. The CDR3 is made up of 11 amino acids. The CDR3 coding sequence is TGTGCCAGCAGACAGGGGGGGGAGCTGTTTTTT. This encodes CASRQGGELFF.